This entry lists 20 T cell receptor beta chains sequenced from one sample in a study of early T cells in non-severe SARS-CoV-2 infection. MiXCR, applied by TCRdb to the 5' RACE reads, yields one record per CDR3 protein. The table records more than 60,000 distinct CDR3 sequences, 9.5% to 15% of them present only once. The sample here was whole blood, taken at baseline. The receptors come from an adult who was a healthcare worker with PCR-confirmed SARS-CoV-2 infection or an uninfected control (not recorded which).

V is TRBV5-5 and J is TRBJ1-2, with no clear D. CDR3 length: 14 amino acids. Deletions cut 1 base from V and 0 bases from J, with 7 bases between. Germline CDR1 is SGHKS and CDR2 is YYEKEE (reference sequence). CDR3 in amino acids: CASSLSTANYGYTF. In nucleotides, the CDR3 is TGTGCCAGCAGCTTGAGTACAGCTAACTATGGCTACACCTTC.

CDR3 nucleotides: TGCAGTGCTTCTACACCCCTAGGGACTGAAGCTTTCTTT. The encoded protein is CSASTPLGTEAFF. The chain recombines TRBV20-1 with TRBJ1-1, with no clear D. Looked up from germline, CDR1 is DFQATT and CDR2 is SNEGSKA (reference sequence). The CDR3 extends over 13 amino acids. V lost 5 bases and J 5 bases, leaving 15 bases between the germline ends.

The sample holds a few counts of this clonotype. The chain is built from TRBV7-2 and TRBJ1-6; D is perhaps TRBD1 (5 bases). Germline CDR1 reads SGHTA; CDR2 reads FQGNSA. The CDR3 loop spans 16 amino acids. With 3 bases removed from V and 6 bases from J, the gap between germline ends came to 15 bases. The CDR3 sequence is CASSFTPGPANSPLHF. For the CDR3, the DNA is TGTGCCAGCAGCTTTACTCCGGGACCAGCTAATTCACCCCTCCACTTT.

This clonotype has a handful of counts. V and J are TRBV4-1 and TRBJ2-5; TRBD1 is a possible D gene (6 bases). Germline CDR1 reads MGHRA; CDR2 reads YSYEKL. The CDR3 has 14 amino acids. V lost 6 bases and J 4 bases, leaving 15 bases between the germline ends. CDR3 bases: TGCGCCAGCAGTCGCTTACAGGGACCAGAGACCCAGTACTTC. This codes for CASSRLQGPETQYF.

The chain is built from TRBV11-2 and TRBJ2-5; either TRBD1 or TRBD2 may fit D (6 bases each). The V end lost 6 bases, the J end lost 3 bases, and 20 bases lay between the germline ends. Germline values: CDR1 SGHAT, CDR2 FQNNGV. This CDR3 has 16 amino acids. The CDR3 sequence: CASSSDRRGPEETQYF. Here the CDR3 DNA reads TGTGCCAGCAGTTCCGACAGGCGGGGACCCGAAGAGACCCAGTACTTC.

This clonotype was seen many times. The chain couples TRBV20-1 to TRBJ2-2; tentative D call: TRBD1 (5 bases). V lost 1 base to trimming and J lost 4 bases, with 10 bases between them. CDR1 is DFQATT, CDR2 SNEGSKA, per germline (reference sequence). CDR3 length: 14 amino acids. The CDR3 sequence: CSARVGLGTGELFF. The CDR3 bases are TGCAGTGCTAGAGTGGGGCTAGGCACCGGGGAGCTGTTTTTT.

The rearrangement links TRBV7-8 to TRBJ1-5, with no clear D. With 1 base removed from V and 5 bases from J, the gap between germline ends came to 12 bases. The CDR3 runs to 15 residues. The germline V gene has CDR1 SGHVS and CDR2 FQNEAQ. CDR3: CASSLDTAPYQPQHF. The CDR3 DNA sequence: TGTGCCAGCAGCTTAGATACGGCACCTTATCAGCCCCAGCATTTT.

There are a few counts of this clonotype. V and J are TRBV15 and TRBJ2-7; 7 positions match TRBD1. CDR3 length: 14 amino acids. The germline gives CDR1 LNHNV, CDR2 YYDKDF (reference sequence). With V trimmed by 3 bases and J by 2 bases, 4 bases remained unmatched. The DNA of the CDR3 is TGTGCCACCAGCAGGGGACAGCTAACCTACGAGCAGTACTTC. Translating gives CATSRGQLTYEQYF.

The V call is TRBV5-1, the J call TRBJ2-2; possibly TRBD1 or TRBD2 for D (5 bases each). V lost 3 bases and J 3 bases, leaving 18 bases between the germline ends. This CDR3 is 17 amino acids long. In germline, CDR1 is SGHRS, CDR2 YFSETQ. The CDR3 DNA follows: TGCGCCAGCAGCTGGACCCCAGGGAGAGTTTACACCGGGGAGCTGTTTTTT. It is translated as CASSWTPGRVYTGELFF.

V and J are TRBV20-1 and TRBJ2-7; 9 bases are a match to TRBD2. The CDR3 sequence is 11 residues long. The germline CDR1 and CDR2 sequences are DFQATT and SNEGSKA (reference sequence). The CDR3 sequence: CRATSGYEQYF. The CDR3 nucleotides read TGCAGGGCGACTAGCGGCTACGAGCAGTACTTC.

This clonotype was counted only a few times. V is TRBV7-2 and J is TRBJ1-1; no definite D call. V gave up 4 bases and J gave up 1 base, with 4 bases separating them. The CDR3 covers 12 residues. In germline, CDR1 is SGHTA, CDR2 FQGNSA. The DNA of the CDR3 is TGTGCCAGCAGCTCGTCGAACACTGAAGCTTTCTTT. It is translated as CASSSSNTEAFF.

This clonotype was seen a handful of times. The rearrangement joins TRBV2 to TRBJ2-3, with 8 nucleotides matching TRBD1. The CDR3 is made up of 12 amino acids. CDR1 and CDR2 from the germline V gene are SNHLY and FYNNEI. Trimming cost V 7 bases and J 3 bases; bases outside gene matches: 0. The CDR3 region is CASNRGTDTQYF. For the CDR3, the DNA is TGTGCCAGCAACAGGGGGACAGATACGCAGTATTTT.

Ten or more counts support this clonotype. The rearrangement links TRBV20-1 to TRBJ2-6; tentatively, D is TRBD2 (5 bases). Trimming removed 6 bases at V and 2 bases at J, with 14 bases between. Germline V gene sequence: CDR1 DFQATT, CDR2 SNEGSKA (reference sequence). CDR3 size: 15 residues. The chain's CDR3 is CSAAKDSPGANVLTF. The CDR3, as DNA: TGCAGTGCGGCCAAGGACTCCCCTGGGGCCAACGTCCTGACTTTC.

This clonotype was counted at least ten times. The rearrangement uses TRBV5-1 and TRBJ1-2; D remains unclear. The CDR3 length is 12 residues. The ends were cut back, 4 bases at V and 4 bases at J, with 8 bases in the middle. The germline gives CDR1 SGHRS, CDR2 YFSETQ. For the CDR3, the DNA is TGCGCCAGCAGCGGCTGGATCTATGGCTACACCTTC. Protein product: CASSGWIYGYTF.

This chain connects TRBV20-1 to TRBJ2-7; tentatively, D is TRBD1 or TRBD2 (5 bases each). The CDR3 sequence is 15 residues long. Per the germline V gene, CDR1 is DFQATT and CDR2 is SNEGSKA (reference sequence). Deletions cut 2 bases from V and 2 bases from J, with 16 bases between. CDR3 sequence reads: CSARTRGVTTYEQYF. CDR3 DNA: TGCAGTGCTAGAACTCGAGGGGTTACCACCTACGAGCAGTACTTC.

V gene TRBV28 combines with J gene TRBJ2-5, with D tentatively TRBD2 (6 bases). In germline, CDR1 is MDHEN, CDR2 SYDVKM. V was clipped by 8 bases and J by 5 bases, with 18 bases between them. CDR3 length: 14 amino acids. The CDR3 sequence: CASGKVSGGETQYF. The CDR3 nucleotides read TGTGCCAGCGGGAAAGTTAGCGGAGGGGAGACCCAGTACTTC.

In this sample, this clonotype turned up a few times. The rearrangement joins TRBV20-1 to TRBJ2-3; no reliable D call. V dropped 6 bases and J dropped 2 bases, with 6 bases sitting between them. Germline V gives CDR1 DFQATT, CDR2 SNEGSKA (reference sequence). CDR3 size: 11 residues. CDR3 residues: CSAILTDTQYF. CDR3 DNA: TGCAGTGCCATTCTCACAGATACGCAGTATTTT.

The sample holds a few counts of this clonotype. The chain employs TRBV27 and TRBJ1-5; no firm D call. The CDR3 has 16 residues. The germline V gene has CDR1 MNHEY and CDR2 SMNVEV (reference sequence). Trimming removed 1 base at V and 5 bases at J, with 15 bases between. The CDR3 DNA follows: TGTGCCAGCAGTTTATGGGCCGCGGGGATTGATCAGCCCCAGCATTTT. Protein sequence: CASSLWAAGIDQPQHF.

This clonotype was seen only a few times. The genes are TRBV6-2 or TRBV6-3 and TRBJ1-1; weak D call: TRBD1 (5 bases). The CDR3 sequence is 15 residues long. V lost 7 bases and J lost 1, with 16 bases in between. Germline lookup yields CDR1 MNHEY and CDR2 SVGEGT. The CDR3 DNA reads as TGTGCCAGCAACACGCACAGGATCACGAACACTGAAGCTTTCTTT. Protein product: CASNTHRITNTEAFF.

The J gene is TRBJ1-1, the V gene TRBV10-3, with TRBD1 as a possible D gene (6 bases). Trimming shortened V by 3 bases and J by 0 bases, and 8 bases separated the two germline ends. Germline V gene sequence: CDR1 ENHRY, CDR2 SYGVKD. The CDR3 is made up of 14 amino acids. CDR3 loop: CAISDRGLNTEAFF. CDR3 sequence (DNA): TGTGCCATCAGTGACAGGGGATTGAACACTGAAGCTTTCTTT.